Sequencing of this TCR beta chain was carried out in a study of identical twins. Study-wide results and limits: Insertions were reduced in abundant cord blood beta clonotypes but not in memory repertoires. For monozygotic twins, models underestimated out-of-frame TCR alpha sharing. Excess sharing by twins proved weaker in beta out-of-frame sequences.

Template switching introduced a universal primer site, and the cDNA bore unique molecular identifiers. TCRdb reprocessed the 5' RACE reads with MiXCR, giving one entry per CDR3 protein. The data hold 350,000 to 600,000 distinct CDR3 sequences, with approximately 15% observed a single time. As concerns this clonotype: Its antigen is still unknown.

This same sample was also part of a study on yellow fever vaccine responses in identical twins.

The receptor was isolated from a woman younger than 35 in good health. Sequencing was carried out using CD4+ T cells sorted from blood.

The CDR3 sequence: CASSFGVAGGDTQYF. The CDR3 DNA reads TGTGCCAGCAGTTTCGGAGTAGCGGGAGGAGATACGCAGTATTTT. The chain uses TRBV28 and TRBJ2-3; 10 bases agree with TRBD2. Germline-derived CDR1 and CDR2 are MDHEN and SYDVKM. This CDR3 spans 15 amino acids. V lost 3 bases to trimming and J lost 5 bases; unmatched junction nucleotides: 5.